The entry below describes one TCR beta chain. The antigen remains unidentified. Measured with immunoSEQ multiplex PCR; TCRdb has only the in-frame clones, and not every one. The data show about 25,000 clones, with 93% seen just once and roughly 1.3% held by the top ten. V was pared by 4 bases and J by 2 bases, with 5 bases of the junction left unmatched. Per germline, CDR1 SGHTA and CDR2 FQGTGA. The CDR3 contains 15 residues. Time point of the sample: baseline, week 1 (first vaccination visit). Treatment noted: pre-vaccination baseline after standard-of-care therapy. This record comes from a study of a mutant IDH1 vaccine in newly diagnosed glioma. General observations from the study: Pseudoprogression looked unconnected to shifts in top peripheral T cell clonotypes.

The source of this sequence is a man between 40 and 49 years old with glioma. The specimen was PBMCs, collected from a glioma patient treated with radiotherapy, temozolomide or both. The chain joins TRBV7-3 to TRBJ2-7, with 10 nucleotides matching TRBD1. The CDR3 region is CASSSGTGATYEQYF. The CDR3 DNA reads as TGTGCCAGCAGCTCCGGGACAGGGGCCACCTACGAGCAGTACTTC.